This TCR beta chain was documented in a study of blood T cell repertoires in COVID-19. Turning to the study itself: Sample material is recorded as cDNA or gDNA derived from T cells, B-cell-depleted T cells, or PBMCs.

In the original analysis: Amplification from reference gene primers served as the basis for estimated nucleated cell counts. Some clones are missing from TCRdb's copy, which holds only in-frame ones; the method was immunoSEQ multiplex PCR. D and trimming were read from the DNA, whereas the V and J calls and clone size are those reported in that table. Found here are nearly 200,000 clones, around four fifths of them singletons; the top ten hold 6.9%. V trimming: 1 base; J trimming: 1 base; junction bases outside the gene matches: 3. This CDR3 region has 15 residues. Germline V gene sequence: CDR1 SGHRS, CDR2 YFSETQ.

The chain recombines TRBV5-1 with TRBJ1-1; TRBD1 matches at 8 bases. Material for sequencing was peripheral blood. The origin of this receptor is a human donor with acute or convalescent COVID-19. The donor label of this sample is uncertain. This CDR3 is CASSLTGTGNTEAFF. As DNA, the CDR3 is TGCGCCAGCAGCTTGACCGGGACAGGGAACACTGAAGCTTTCTTT.